The clone carrying this T cell receptor beta chain has at least ten counts. Its antigen is unknown. The sample belongs to a study of metastatic and nonmetastatic thyroid tumors. For the study at large: Malignant thyroid and benign thyroid patients provided blood and tumor or nodule tissue whose repertoires were compared. Overall study findings and caveats: The reported finding was significantly higher TCR beta diversity in malignant thyroid tumors relative to benign nodules, in blood and tumor.

The length of the CDR3 is 12 residues. Germline values: CDR1 DFQATT, CDR2 SNEGSKA (reference sequence). Trimming removed 2 bases from V and 5 bases from J, with 9 bases in between. Original data processing: Variation in CDR3 across clinicopathological groups served as the basis for constructing a distant-metastasis classifier in papillary thyroid cancer. MiXCR reprocessed the PCR reads for TCRdb. The V and J calls come from TCRdb's annotation, not from the publication. The data show 21,000 or so clones, with about 18% seen just once and around 20% held by the top ten. No treatment had been given to any patient before thyroid surgery.

The chain has TRBV20-1 and TRBJ1-1, with TRBD1 as a possible D gene (5 bases). The source of this sequence is a male donor with papillary thyroid cancer or a benign thyroid nodule (not recorded which). Some clones in this sample may be carry-over from other donors' samples. The material sequenced was blood. The CDR3: CSARLGETEAFF. The CDR3 DNA reads as TGCAGTGCTAGACTAGGGGAGACTGAAGCTTTCTTT.